These 16 T cell receptor beta chains share one sample of origin, sequenced in a study of OX40 agonist ivuxolimab in advanced cancers. Profiling relied on immunoSEQ multiplex PCR, and the TCRdb table lists in-frame clones only, not all of them. The table has 57,000 or so clones, roughly 84% seen once. The sample consisted of CD4+ or CD8+ T cells sorted from blood, taken in a trial of the OX40 agonist ivuxolimab. Every receptor here comes from an adult with an advanced solid tumor such as melanoma, head and neck, liver or kidney cancer.

The V and J genes are TRBV9 and TRBJ2-3, with D maybe TRBD1 (5 bases). V gave up 0 bases and J gave up 8 bases, with 16 bases separating them. The CDR3 spans 15 residues. The germline CDR1 and CDR2 sequences are SGDLS and YYNGEE. The CDR3 spells CASSVDGSGRSTQYF. The CDR3 DNA reads as TGTGCCAGCAGCGTAGACGGGTCAGGGCGGAGTACGCAGTATTTT.

The V call is TRBV2, the J call TRBJ1-1; tentatively, D is TRBD1 (5 bases). The CDR3 consists of 12 residues. Looked up from germline, CDR1 is SNHLY and CDR2 is FYNNEI. V lost 10 bases and J lost 8, with 17 bases in between. CDR3 in DNA: TGTGCCACCACACACGACAGACAAGAAGCTTTCTTT. As protein: CATTHDRQEAFF.

This sequence joins TRBV11-2 and TRBJ2-3; 7 bases align to TRBD2. Trimming cost V 6 bases and J 4 bases; bases outside gene matches: 13. The CDR3 contains 16 residues. Germline CDR1 reads SGHAT; CDR2 reads FQNNGV. The CDR3, as DNA: TGTGCCAGCAGTCCCTTTCGCGGGACTACCCCAGATACGCAGTATTTT. Its translation is CASSPFRGTTPDTQYF.

This clone was counted once. The chain recombines TRBV30 with TRBJ2-7; D is perhaps TRBD2 (6 bases). Trimming removed 0 bases from V and 10 bases from J, with 13 bases in between. Germline loops: CDR1 GTSNPN, CDR2 SVGIG (reference sequence). This CDR3 comprises 12 residues. CDR3 sequence: CAWSVPPGDQYF. The CDR3, as DNA: TGTGCCTGGAGTGTCCCCCCGGGGGATCAGTACTTC.

The rearrangement uses TRBV9 and TRBJ1-6, with D possibly matching TRBD1 (5 bases). This CDR3 is 15 amino acids long. V lost 4 bases, J lost 6 bases, and 14 bases lay in between. Germline values: CDR1 SGDLS, CDR2 YYNGEE. CDR3 coding DNA: TGTGCCAGCAGCACCCTAGCCGGGGGTAATTCACCCCTCCACTTT. Translation: CASSTLAGGNSPLHF.

This chain links TRBV5-1 with TRBJ2-7; perhaps TRBD2 as D (6 bases). This CDR3 contains 13 residues. Trimming removed 1 base from V and 7 bases from J, with 12 bases in between. Germline V gene lookup returns CDR1 SGHRS and CDR2 YFSETQ. CDR3 amino acids: CASSLLGGKEQYF. CDR3 bases: TGCGCCAGCAGCTTGCTTGGCGGGAAAGAGCAGTACTTC.

The V gene is TRBV4-1, the J gene TRBJ2-3, with a weak D call TRBD2 (5 bases). From germline, CDR1 is MGHRA and CDR2 YSYEKL. V was trimmed by 0 bases and J by 1 base, leaving 20 bases between them. This CDR3 has 19 amino acids. The CDR3 here is CASSQDRSFLAGRTDTQYF. CDR3 coding DNA: TGCGCCAGCAGCCAAGACCGTTCCTTTTTGGCGGGTCGCACAGATACGCAGTATTTT.

The rearrangement links TRBV27 to TRBJ2-5, with TRBD2 matching 12 bases. CDR3 size: 17 residues. Unmatched junction bases numbered 21, after V lost 8 bases and J lost 11 bases. CDR1 and CDR2 (germline): MNHEY, SMNVEV (reference sequence). The chain's CDR3 is CASWPGLAGGPSKEQYF. The DNA of the CDR3 is TGTGCCAGCTGGCCGGGGCTAGCGGGAGGGCCGTCGAAAGAGCAGTACTTC.

This clone appeared a few times. The gene calls are TRBV11-2 and TRBJ1-1, with D perhaps matching TRBD1 (6 bases). Trimming took off 6 bases at V and 3 bases at J, with 17 bases between the two ends. The CDR3 has 15 residues. CDR1 and CDR2 from the germline V gene are SGHAT and FQNNGV. The CDR3 loop reads CASRKWGRRDTEAFF. The CDR3 nucleotides are TGTGCCAGCAGGAAGTGGGGGCGTAGGGACACTGAAGCTTTCTTT.

The genes are TRBV18 and TRBJ2-7, with 10 positions matching TRBD1. V lost 3 bases, J lost 1 base, and 6 bases stayed unmatched. The CDR3 length is 16 residues. Germline CDR1 KGHSH, CDR2 LQKENI. CDR3 in amino acids: CASSPTGQGSSYEQYF. In nucleotides, the CDR3 is TGTGCCAGCTCACCGACGGGACAGGGGTCATCCTACGAGCAGTACTTC.

The rearrangement uses TRBV5-1 and TRBJ2-5, with D perhaps given as TRBD1 or TRBD2 (5 bases each). CDR1 and CDR2 from the germline V gene are SGHRS and YFSETQ. The CDR3 is made up of 16 amino acids. V was shortened by 1 base and J by 1 base, with 14 bases between the two germline ends. The CDR3 bases are TGCGCCAGCAGCTTGAACGTGGGGACCCTCCAAGAGACCCAGTACTTC. This encodes CASSLNVGTLQETQYF.

The V call is TRBV30, the J call TRBJ2-5; 10 positions agree with TRBD2. The trim removed 4 bases at V and 2 bases at J, leaving 4 bases unmatched. The CDR3 totals 14 residues. Germline V gene data show CDR1 as GTSNPN and CDR2 as SVGIG (reference sequence). CDR3 amino acids: CAWKLAGAQETQYF. The CDR3 DNA sequence: TGTGCCTGGAAGCTAGCGGGAGCTCAAGAGACCCAGTACTTC.

The chain's CDR3 is CASSLVGDYGNEQFF. CDR3 DNA sequence: TGTGCCAGCAGCTTAGTAGGAGACTACGGCAATGAGCAGTTCTTC. The chain couples TRBV7-8 to TRBJ2-1, with D perhaps matching TRBD2 (5 bases). V was cut by 1 base and J by 6 bases, with 13 bases left in between. Germline V gene data show CDR1 as SGHVS and CDR2 as FQNEAQ. This CDR3 contains 15 residues.

The chain uses TRBV19 and TRBJ2-5; unclear D gene. Per germline, CDR1 LNHDA and CDR2 SQIVND (reference sequence). V was pared by 3 bases and J by 7 bases, with 12 bases between. This CDR3 comprises 13 residues. DNA for the CDR3: TGTGCCAGTAGTATTTCGAACAAGTGGACCCAGTACTTC. Protein sequence: CASSISNKWTQYF.

The rearrangement joins TRBV28 to TRBJ2-4, with D tentatively TRBD2 (6 bases). The V end was cut by 6 bases, the J end by 6 bases, with 6 bases between. The CDR3 is made up of 11 amino acids. Per germline, CDR1 MDHEN and CDR2 SYDVKM. The CDR3 protein is CASREGNIQYF. CDR3 DNA: TGTGCCAGCAGGGAGGGAAACATTCAGTACTTC.

The count of this clone is one. The rearrangement links TRBV25-1 to TRBJ2-7, with 15 positions matching TRBD2. Per germline, CDR1 MGHDK and CDR2 SYGVNS. After removal of 10 bases from V and 2 bases from J, the junction contained 9 bases not matched to a gene. This CDR3 has 16 residues. Here the CDR3 reads CATRGLAGGLTYEQYF. Written as DNA, the CDR3 is TGTGCCACCAGGGGACTAGCGGGAGGCCTAACCTACGAGCAGTACTTC.